These 32 T cell receptor beta chains were sequenced from one sample in a study of T-cell reconstitution after alpha-beta-depleted transplantation in children. The TCRbeta library was prepared with unique molecular identifiers. MiXCR, run by TCRdb on the PCR reads, gives a single entry per CDR3 protein. The sample contains a few hundred thousand distinct CDR3 sequences, about 17% of which appear only once. Sequencing was performed on PBMCs, mostly from graft donor cells, taken 360 days after TCRalphabeta/CD19-depleted stem cell transplant. These receptors were obtained from a boy younger than two who had a stem cell transplant for Wiskott-Aldrich syndrome, so the T cells may come from the graft donor.

The rearrangement joins TRBV20-1 to TRBJ2-2; D remains ambiguous. This CDR3 has 16 amino acids. Germline CDR1 and CDR2: DFQATT and SNEGSKA (reference sequence). Trimming cost V 5 bases and J 1 base, with 17 bases left between them. CDR3 coding DNA: TGCAGTGCTTCTGACCCTCGTGGCGAGAACACCGGGGAGCTGTTTTTT. Protein product: CSASDPRGENTGELFF.

This clonotype was counted between two and nine times. The chain recombines TRBV7-9 with TRBJ2-7, with TRBD1 as a possible D gene (6 bases). The CDR3 covers 14 residues. Trimming pared 10 bases from V and 1 base from J, leaving 17 bases between. CDR1 and CDR2 from the germline V gene are SEHNR and FQNEAQ (reference sequence). The CDR3, as DNA: TGTGCCACGACCGCGACAGGTGGTTCCTACGAGCAGTACTTC. Its protein is CATTATGGSYEQYF.

The chain carries TRBV5-1 and TRBJ2-1, with 7 bases fitting TRBD2. The CDR3 runs to 15 residues. Germline V lookup: CDR1 SGHRS, CDR2 YFSETQ. V dropped 4 bases and J dropped 2; count of bases not matched to a gene: 6. CDR3 sequence: CASSARGGAYNEQFF. For the CDR3, the DNA is TGCGCCAGCAGCGCCCGTGGGGGGGCCTACAATGAGCAGTTCTTC.

V usage is TRBV11-2 and J usage is TRBJ2-2, with D unclear. Looked up from germline, CDR1 is SGHAT and CDR2 is FQNNGV. This CDR3 has 13 amino acids. Trimming removed 4 bases at V and 5 bases at J, with 8 bases between. The CDR3 DNA reads TGTGCCAGCAGCTACGATCTGACCGGGGAGCTGTTTTTT. Its protein product is CASSYDLTGELFF.

V and J are TRBV5-1 and TRBJ2-5, with 7 bases that match TRBD1. V lost 2 bases and J lost 1; bases outside the gene matches: 5. Germline V CDR1 and CDR2: SGHRS, YFSETQ. This CDR3 has 15 amino acids. In nucleotides, the CDR3 is TGCGCCAGCAGCTTAGAGGGACAGCCCCAAGAGACCCAGTACTTC. Its translation is CASSLEGQPQETQYF.

The chain links TRBV18 to TRBJ2-7, with 8 bases aligning to TRBD2. The germline CDR1 and CDR2 sequences are KGHSH and LQKENI. CDR3 size: 15 residues. J gave up 1 base and V 3 bases, and 5 bases lay outside the gene matches. The CDR3 spells CASSPQRERSYEQYF. CDR3 in DNA: TGTGCCAGCTCACCGCAGCGGGAGAGGTCCTACGAGCAGTACTTC.

Note on this clonotype: A much more abundant neighbour one base away suggests this may be a read error. V gene TRBV4-2 combines with J gene TRBJ2-1, with D possibly matching TRBD2 (5 bases). The CDR3 extends over 16 amino acids. Germline V lookup: CDR1 LGHNA, CDR2 YNFKEQ. The CDR3 region is CASSKTSALPTRELFF. The DNA for the CDR3 is TGTGCCAGCAGCAAAACTAGTGCTCTTCCTACAAGGGAGCTGTTCTTC.

In this sample, this clonotype turned up a few times. The DNA of the CDR3 is TGCAGCGTTGCCTCTGGCGGGAAGAGCTACAATGAGCAGTTCTTC. It translates to CSVASGGKSYNEQFF. The gene calls are TRBV29-1 and TRBJ2-1; maybe TRBD2 (6 bases). The germline V and J ends were trimmed by 4 bases and 3 bases, with 16 bases remaining between them. Germline CDR1 reads SQVTM; CDR2 reads ANQGSEA. This CDR3 is 15 amino acids long.

This clonotype appeared a few times. This rearrangement joins TRBV21-1 to TRBJ2-7. TRBV21-1 represents a pseudogene. The CDR3 runs to 15 residues. This CDR3 is CASSSRSGRSYEQYF. The CDR3 DNA sequence: TGTGCCAGCAGCAGCCGTTCAGGGAGATCCTACGAGCAGTACTTC.

The chain employs TRBV4-3 and TRBJ2-5; tentatively, D is TRBD1 (5 bases). This CDR3 is built from 13 residues. Per germline, CDR1 LGHNA and CDR2 YSLEER. Trimming cost V 4 bases and J 7 bases, with 13 bases left between them. The CDR3 sequence: CASSLDMQGTQYF. In nucleotides, the CDR3 is TGCGCCAGCAGCCTGGACATGCAGGGGACCCAGTACTTC.

This clonotype appeared a few times. V gene TRBV3-1 combines with J gene TRBJ2-2; TRBD2 might be the D (6 bases). CDR3 length: 17 residues. Germline V CDR1 and CDR2: LGHDT, YNNKEL (reference sequence). V was cut by 4 bases and J by 1 base, with 16 bases left in between. The CDR3 region is CASSRGRGRRNTGELFF. CDR3 bases: TGTGCCAGCAGCCGGGGACGGGGGAGAAGGAACACCGGGGAGCTGTTTTTT.

The chain is built from TRBV7-2 and TRBJ1-1, with D possibly matching TRBD1 (5 bases). The CDR3 extends over 16 amino acids. Per germline, CDR1 SGHTA and CDR2 FQGNSA. Trimming removed 2 bases from V and 3 bases from J, with 16 bases in between. The CDR3 is CASSLMGGLRYTEAFF. In DNA, the CDR3 is TGTGCCAGCAGCTTAATGGGGGGACTTCGTTACACTGAAGCTTTCTTT.

The J gene is TRBJ2-1, the V gene TRBV27, with D perhaps matching TRBD1 (6 bases). CDR1 and CDR2 (germline): MNHEY, SMNVEV (reference sequence). V lost 3 bases to trimming and J lost 14 bases, with 32 bases between them. There are 18 residues in the CDR3. This chain's CDR3 is CASSFARSLNNRAHGEFF. DNA of the CDR3: TGTGCCAGCAGTTTCGCCCGGTCATTAAACAACAGGGCGCATGGGGAGTTCTTC.

The chain uses TRBV9 and TRBJ2-1; TRBD2 is a possible D gene (5 bases). This CDR3 is built from 11 residues. CDR1 is SGDLS, CDR2 YYNGEE, per germline. The V gene lost 3 bases and the J gene lost 8 bases, with 6 bases spanning the gap. CDR3 in DNA: TGTGCCAGCAGCGCGGAGGATGAGCAGTTCTTC. Amino acids: CASSAEDEQFF.

CDR3 residues: CSVKSTRGRGETQYF. CDR3 sequence (DNA): TGCAGCGTCAAAAGCACCAGGGGGCGGGGGGAGACCCAGTACTTC. The chain links TRBV29-1 to TRBJ2-5; tentatively, D is TRBD1 (8 bases). Germline lookup yields CDR1 SQVTM and CDR2 ANQGSEA. The V and J ends lost 6 bases and 5 bases respectively, with 22 bases between them. This CDR3 has 15 residues.

This chain joins TRBV7-2 and TRBJ2-7; D is uncertain. Germline V lookup: CDR1 SGHTA, CDR2 FQGNSA. There are 15 residues in the CDR3. The V gene lost 2 bases and the J gene lost 6 bases, with 17 bases spanning the gap. CDR3 protein: CASSLTVAAVGEQYF. The CDR3 DNA follows: TGTGCCAGCAGCTTAACCGTGGCAGCCGTGGGCGAGCAGTACTTC.

The chain is built from TRBV7-2 and TRBJ2-7, with 12 positions matching TRBD2. This CDR3 spans 16 amino acids. V shed 4 bases, J shed 2 bases, and the junction held 6 bases outside the gene matches. Germline CDR1 is SGHTA and CDR2 is FQGNSA. The CDR3 loop reads CASSSPRLAGAYEQYF. CDR3 nucleotide sequence: TGTGCCAGCAGCTCTCCCCGACTAGCGGGGGCCTACGAGCAGTACTTC.

This clonotype was counted between two and nine times. This rearrangement joins TRBV5-1 to TRBJ2-1; D remains ambiguous. Between the trimmed V and J ends, which lost 3 bases and 15 bases, there was a span of 13 bases. Looked up from germline, CDR1 is SGHRS and CDR2 is YFSETQ. There are 11 residues in the CDR3. DNA for the CDR3: TGCGCCAGCAGCTCGGCTGGGCCGTTGTTCTTC. Translating gives CASSSAGPLFF. Looking up the rest from reference TRBV5-1 and TRBJ2-1 gives the full variable domain: KAGVTQTPRYLIKTRGQQVTLSCSPISGHRSVSWYQQTPGQGLQFLFEYFSETQRNKGNFPGRFSGRQFSNSRSEMNVSTLELGDSALYLCASSSAGPLFFGPGTRLTVL.

The J gene is TRBJ2-2, the V gene TRBV7-2, with a tentative D call TRBD2 (6 bases). Germline CDR1 SGHTA, CDR2 FQGNSA. The CDR3 has 14 residues. The V end was cut by 2 bases, the J end by 4 bases, with 8 bases between. This CDR3 reads CASSLRRGTGELFF. The CDR3 bases are TGTGCCAGCAGCTTAAGGCGGGGCACCGGGGAGCTGTTTTTT.

This clonotype showed up just a few times. The chain joins TRBV2 to TRBJ1-1, with 10 bases fitting TRBD1. The CDR3 contains 15 residues. V lost 5 bases and J lost 0; bases outside the gene matches: 3. The germline V gene has CDR1 SNHLY and CDR2 FYNNEI. CDR3 protein: CASSKDRGMNTEAFF. Written as DNA, the CDR3 is TGTGCCAGCAGTAAGGACAGGGGGATGAACACTGAAGCTTTCTTT.

The J gene is TRBJ2-1, the V gene TRBV5-1; the D is unclear. The CDR3 has 13 amino acids. V lost 3 bases and J lost 15, with 19 bases in between. The germline gives CDR1 SGHRS, CDR2 YFSETQ. The CDR3: CASSSNHGAERFF. Here the CDR3 DNA reads TGCGCCAGCAGCTCAAACCACGGAGCTGAACGGTTCTTC.

This clonotype was seen a few times. The J gene is TRBJ2-2, the V gene TRBV6-2 or TRBV6-3, with unresolved D. From germline, CDR1 is MNHEY and CDR2 SVGEGT. Trimming took 2 bases from V and 5 from J, leaving 6 bases between them. The CDR3 spans 13 residues. CDR3 amino acids: CASSYLKTGELFF. The CDR3 DNA reads TGTGCCAGCAGTTACCTCAAAACCGGGGAGCTGTTTTTT.

The chain links TRBV4-2 to TRBJ2-5, with 8 bases identical to TRBD2. After removal of 1 base from V and 4 bases from J, the junction contained 14 bases not matched to a gene. This CDR3 comprises 18 residues. Germline V gene lookup returns CDR1 LGHNA and CDR2 YNFKEQ. The CDR3, as DNA: TGTGCCAGCAGCCAAGTTTCGCCAGCGGGGGCCCGAAGAGAGACCCAGTACTTC. Translated, it gives CASSQVSPAGARRETQYF.

The chain couples TRBV12-3 or TRBV12-4 to TRBJ2-7; 15 bases match TRBD2. V lost 3 bases to trimming and J lost 3 bases; unmatched junction nucleotides: 6. The CDR3 is 17 residues long. CDR3 sequence (DNA): TGTGCCAGCAGTTTCGAGTCGGGACTAGCGGGAGGCTACGAGCAGTACTTC. Its translation is CASSFESGLAGGYEQYF.

This chain uses TRBV29-1 with TRBJ2-7; perhaps TRBD2 as D (6 bases). The V and J ends lost 8 bases and 3 bases respectively, with 17 bases between them. The CDR3 spans 13 residues. Germline CDR1 reads SQVTM; CDR2 reads ANQGSEA. CDR3 bases: TGCAGCACTCCGGCGGGACTCCGCTACGAGCAGTACTTC. Residues: CSTPAGLRYEQYF.

The chain links TRBV7-6 to TRBJ2-7; TRBD2 aligns across 11 bases. V trimming: 2 bases; J trimming: 3 bases; junction bases outside the gene matches: 6. From germline, CDR1 is SGHVS and CDR2 FNYEAQ. There are 16 residues in the CDR3. The CDR3 bases are TGTGCCAGCAGCTTACGACTAGCGGGACCTTTCTACGAGCAGTACTTC. Residues: CASSLRLAGPFYEQYF.

This clonotype showed up just a few times. The chain has TRBV20-1 and TRBJ2-1; D is tentatively TRBD1 or TRBD2 (6 bases each). CDR1 and CDR2 (germline): DFQATT, SNEGSKA (reference sequence). V lost 5 bases, J lost 9 bases, and 26 bases lay in between. The CDR3 extends over 16 amino acids. The CDR3 reads CSAGPSLGGGQGEQFF. CDR3 sequence (DNA): TGCAGTGCTGGGCCAAGTTTAGGAGGGGGGCAGGGTGAGCAGTTCTTC.

This chain links TRBV6-1 with TRBJ2-7, with 9 nucleotides matching TRBD1. The CDR3 has 14 residues. Germline V gives CDR1 MNHNS, CDR2 SASEGT. With 7 bases clipped from V and 2 bases from J, the junction kept 6 bases outside the gene matches. The CDR3: CASMTGTGTYEQYF. CDR3 coding DNA: TGTGCCAGCATGACGGGGACAGGGACCTACGAGCAGTACTTC.

This clonotype showed up just a few times. V is TRBV5-1 and J is TRBJ1-1, with 9 bases lining up with TRBD1. The CDR3 sequence is 16 residues long. V trimming: 0 bases; J trimming: 6 bases; junction bases outside the gene matches: 9. The germline V gene encodes CDR1 SGHRS and CDR2 YFSETQ. CDR3 sequence: CASSLAPGQGSSEAFF. In DNA, the CDR3 is TGCGCCAGCAGCTTGGCGCCGGGACAGGGTTCGTCTGAAGCTTTCTTT.

The chain has TRBV7-2 and TRBJ2-1; 11 bases match TRBD1. CDR3 size: 15 residues. Trimming took 3 bases from V and 6 from J; bases not matched to a gene: 4. Germline V gives CDR1 SGHTA, CDR2 FQGNSA. CDR3 bases: TGTGCCAGCAGCTTTTGGGGGACAGGGGGCAATGAGCAGTTCTTC. It translates to CASSFWGTGGNEQFF.

V gene TRBV5-1 combines with J gene TRBJ2-3, with D possibly TRBD2 on 6 matching bases. V was trimmed by 4 bases and J by 5 bases, leaving 14 bases between them. Germline loops: CDR1 SGHRS, CDR2 YFSETQ. The CDR3 covers 14 residues. The CDR3 reads CASSRGGAQDTQYF. In DNA form, the CDR3 reads TGCGCCAGCAGCCGGGGCGGGGCGCAAGATACGCAGTATTTT.

This clonotype has only a few counts. The CDR3 here is CATSDFAGGANVLTF. CDR3 sequence (DNA): TGTGCCACCAGTGATTTTGCGGGTGGGGCCAACGTCCTGACTTTC. The chain links TRBV24-1 to TRBJ2-6, with a weak D call TRBD2 (5 bases). Trimming stripped 1 base from V and 3 bases from J, with 6 bases between. The CDR3 is 15 residues long. Germline V gene lookup returns CDR1 KGHDR and CDR2 SFDVKD.